This T cell receptor beta chain was obtained from a study of early T cells in non-severe SARS-CoV-2 infection. In the study overall: Sequencing targeted bulk RNA from unsorted whole blood, leaving chains unpaired. General study points: VDJdb matching skewed toward anti-spike CD8 responses, missing private and CD4 specificities.

In TCRdb, the 5' RACE reads were re-called with MiXCR into one record per CDR3 protein. The sample records roughly 64,000 distinct CDR3 sequences, 7.5% to 9% being singletons. This clonotype came up a few times. Its target is unknown. This CDR3 has 14 residues. V was pared by 0 bases and J by 6 bases, with 11 bases between. Germline V gene data show CDR1 as MNHEY and CDR2 as SVGAGI. This chain joins TRBV6-5 and TRBJ1-1; D might be TRBD1 (5 bases). This TCR was sampled from an adult who was a healthcare worker with PCR-confirmed SARS-CoV-2 infection or an uninfected control (not recorded which). The specimen was whole blood, collected at baseline. The chain's CDR3 is CASSYSGEGAEAFF. The CDR3 DNA follows: TGTGCCAGCAGTTACTCGGGGGAGGGAGCTGAAGCTTTCTTT.